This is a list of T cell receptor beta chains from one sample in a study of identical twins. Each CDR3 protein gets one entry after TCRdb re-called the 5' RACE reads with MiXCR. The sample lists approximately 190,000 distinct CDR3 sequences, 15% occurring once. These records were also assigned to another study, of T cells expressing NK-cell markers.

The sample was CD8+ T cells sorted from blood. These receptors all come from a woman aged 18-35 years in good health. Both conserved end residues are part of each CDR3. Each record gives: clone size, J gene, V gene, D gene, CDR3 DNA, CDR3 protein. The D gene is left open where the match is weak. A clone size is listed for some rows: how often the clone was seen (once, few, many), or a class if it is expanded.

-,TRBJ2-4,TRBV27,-,TGTGCCAGCTGGCCGATTGGGGGTCCAGCCAAAAACATTCAGTACTTC,CASWPIGGPAKNIQYF
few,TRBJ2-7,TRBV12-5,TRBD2,TGTGCTAGTGGCCTGGGGCTAGCGGGGTATTACGAGCAGTACTTC,CASGLGLAGYYEQYF
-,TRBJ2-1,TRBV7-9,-,TGTGCCAGCAGCCCCCCGGAGGGCCCATTCGATGAGCAGTTCTTC,CASSPPEGPFDEQFF
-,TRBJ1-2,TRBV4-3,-,TGCGCCAGCAGCCAAGATGCAACCTATGGCTACACCTTC,CASSQDATYGYTF
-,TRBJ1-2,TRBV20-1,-,TGCAGCGCTGCCCAGACTAACTATGGCTACACCTTC,CSAAQTNYGYTF
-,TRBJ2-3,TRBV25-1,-,TGTGCCAGCAGTGAATTTTCCCCACAAAGCACAGATACGCAGTATTTT,CASSEFSPQSTDTQYF
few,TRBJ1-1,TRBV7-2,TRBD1,TGTGCCAGCAGCTTACCTAAGACAGGGGGCGATAGGTCTGAAGCTTTCTTT,CASSLPKTGGDRSEAFF
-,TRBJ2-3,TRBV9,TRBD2,TGTGCCAGCAGCGCCTTTAGCGGGGGGGCGACAGATACGCAGTATTTT,CASSAFSGGATDTQYF
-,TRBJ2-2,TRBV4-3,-,TGCGCCAGCAGCCAAGGCCCGGGTAGCGTCGGCACCGGGGAGCTGTTTTTT,CASSQGPGSVGTGELFF
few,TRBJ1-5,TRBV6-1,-,TGTGCCAGCAGTACCGGACCGAGCAATCAGCCCCAGCATTTT,CASSTGPSNQPQHF
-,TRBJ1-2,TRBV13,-,TGTGCCAGCAGCTTGGGCAGGGTGGACTATGGCTACACCTTC,CASSLGRVDYGYTF
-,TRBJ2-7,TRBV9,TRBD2,TGTGCCAGCAGCCCGAAGGGACTAGCACTCGACGAGCAGTACTTC,CASSPKGLALDEQYF
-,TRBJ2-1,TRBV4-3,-,TGCGCCAGCAGCCAAGACGTCCGCTCAGGGGTGGAGCAGTTCTTC,CASSQDVRSGVEQFF
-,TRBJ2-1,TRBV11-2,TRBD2,TGTGCCAGCAGCTTAGTCCTCTTTCTAGCGGGGGTATACAATGAGCAGTTCTTC,CASSLVLFLAGVYNEQFF
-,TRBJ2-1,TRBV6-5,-,TGTGCCAGCAGTTACTTTTCCGGTTACTCCTACAATGAGCAGTTCTTC,CASSYFSGYSYNEQFF
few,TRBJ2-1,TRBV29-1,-,TGCAGCGTCCCCGCGTACAATGAGCAGTTCTTC,CSVPAYNEQFF
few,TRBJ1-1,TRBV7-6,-,TGTGCCAGCAGCTTAGGTTACAAAATGAACACTGAAGCTTTCTTT,CASSLGYKMNTEAFF
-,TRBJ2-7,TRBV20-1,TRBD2,TGCAGTGCTAAGTTTGGTACTAGCGGGTACGAGCAGTACTTC,CSAKFGTSGYEQYF
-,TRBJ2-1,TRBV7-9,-,TGTGCCCAAACTACGGGCGGCAATGAGCAGTTCTTC,CAQTTGGNEQFF
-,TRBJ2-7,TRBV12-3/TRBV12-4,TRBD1,TGTGCCAGCATGGGACAGTCCTACGAGCAGTACTTC,CASMGQSYEQYF
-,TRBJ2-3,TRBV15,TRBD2,TGTGCCACCAGCAGAGGAGTTGCGGGGGGGCGAACAGATACGCAGTATTTT,CATSRGVAGGRTDTQYF
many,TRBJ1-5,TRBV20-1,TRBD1,TGCAGTGCTAGAGTCTGGACAGGGGAATCTCAGCCCCAGCATTTT,CSARVWTGESQPQHF
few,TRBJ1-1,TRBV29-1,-,TGCAGCGTAGACGCCCACTTGAACACTGAAGCTTTCTTT,CSVDAHLNTEAFF
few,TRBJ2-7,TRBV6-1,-,TGTGCCAGCAGGCCACATTCCCGCTCCTACGAGCAGTACTTC,CASRPHSRSYEQYF
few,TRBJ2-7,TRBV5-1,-,TGCGCCAGCAGCTTGTCTAGGGCGTACGAGCAGTACTTC,CASSLSRAYEQYF
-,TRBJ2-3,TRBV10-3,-,TGTGCCACAGTGAGCGGGTTTAGCACAGATACGCAGTATTTT,CATVSGFSTDTQYF
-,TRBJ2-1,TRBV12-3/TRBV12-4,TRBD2,TGTGCCAGCAGTTTATATGCGGGAGGGCCTTACAATGAGCAGTTCTTC,CASSLYAGGPYNEQFF
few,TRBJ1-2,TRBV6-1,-,TGTGCCAGCAAAGAGTGGAGTTCTAACTATGGCTACACCTTC,CASKEWSSNYGYTF
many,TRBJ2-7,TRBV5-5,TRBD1,TGTGCCAGCAGTTATACAGGGGGCCTGAACGAGCAGTACTTC,CASSYTGGLNEQYF
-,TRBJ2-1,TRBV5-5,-,TGTGCCAGCAGCGCGGGACAATCCGATGAGCAGTTCTTC,CASSAGQSDEQFF
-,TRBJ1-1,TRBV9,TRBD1,TGTGCCAGCAGCGGGGACAGGGGTGAGACTGAAGCTTTCTTT,CASSGDRGETEAFF
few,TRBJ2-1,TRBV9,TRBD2,TGTGCCAGCAGCCTAAGCGGGAGAATTGGCAATGAGCAGTTCTTC,CASSLSGRIGNEQFF
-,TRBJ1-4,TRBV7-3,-,TGTGCCAGCAGCTTAACCGGGACGGGTGAAAAACTGTTTTTT,CASSLTGTGEKLFF
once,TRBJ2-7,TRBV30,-,TGTGCCTGGACAGGGAACAACTACGAGCAGTACTTC,CAWTGNNYEQYF
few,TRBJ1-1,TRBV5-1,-,TGCGCCAGCAGCTTGGATTCGTACGGGTTAATCCACACTGAAGCTTTCTTT,CASSLDSYGLIHTEAFF
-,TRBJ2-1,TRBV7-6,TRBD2,TGTGCCAGCAGCTTAGCAGTCGGACTAGCGGTCTCCTACAATGAGCAGTTCTTC,CASSLAVGLAVSYNEQFF
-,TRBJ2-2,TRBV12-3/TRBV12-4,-,TGTGCCAGCAGCTCCTCCGCCCGGACCGGGGAGCTGTTTTTT,CASSSSARTGELFF
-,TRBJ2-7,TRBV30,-,TGTGCCTGGAGTGTATACGCGAGCTCCTACGAGCAGTACTTC,CAWSVYASSYEQYF
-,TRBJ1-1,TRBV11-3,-,TGTGCCAGCAGCCCTAGGTCGGTTCCGATGAACACTGAAGCTTTCTTT,CASSPRSVPMNTEAFF
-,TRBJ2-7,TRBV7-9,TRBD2,TGTGCCAGCAGCTCGGTCCTTAGCGGGAGAACCTACGAGCAGTACTTC,CASSSVLSGRTYEQYF
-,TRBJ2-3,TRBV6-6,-,TGTGCCAGCAATGGAGGAGATACGCAGTATTTT,CASNGGDTQYF
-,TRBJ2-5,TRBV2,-,TGTGCCATCGGGGGGCCCGAGACCCAGTACTTC,CAIGGPETQYF
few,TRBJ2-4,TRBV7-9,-,TGTGCCAGCAGCCCAGGGGGGCTGGAAAACATTCAGTACTTC,CASSPGGLENIQYF
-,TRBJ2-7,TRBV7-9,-,TGTGCCAGCAGTTCTAGACAGTTTGACAATGAGCAGTGCTTC,CASSSRQFDNEQCF
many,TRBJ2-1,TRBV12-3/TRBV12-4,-,TGTGCCAGCAGTGATGAGTTGGGCGGGGTTCTGTTCTTC,CASSDELGGVLFF
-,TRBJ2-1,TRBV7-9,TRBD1,TGTGCCAGCAGTTCGACAGGGGAACCCTACAATGAGCAGTTCTTC,CASSSTGEPYNEQFF